The T cell receptor (beta chain) under discussion was sequenced for a study of blood T cell repertoires in COVID-19. Germline-derived CDR1 and CDR2 are KGHSH and LQKENI. The CDR3 extends over 16 amino acids. V lost 3 bases and J lost 7; bases outside the gene matches: 9. In the study's own analysis: Reference gene primer amplification gave nucleated cell count estimates. Some clones are missing from TCRdb's copy, which holds only in-frame ones; the method was immunoSEQ multiplex PCR. Clonal size and the V and J genes are those of that table, whereas D and trimming came from the DNA. The top ten hold about 20% of the sample, which has fewer than 130,000 clones, over 75% seen once.

The specimen sequenced was peripheral blood. The chain carries TRBV18 and TRBJ2-1, with TRBD1 matching 10 bases. The clonotype was recovered from a man in his sixties or seventies with active or convalescent COVID-19. This CDR3 is CASSPPGQGTRNEQFF. The CDR3 DNA sequence: TGTGCCAGCTCACCGCCGGGACAGGGGACTCGAAATGAGCAGTTCTTC.